What follows are 2 T cell receptor beta chains derived from one specimen sequenced in a study of monozygotic twins with cystic fibrosis (dated by TCRdb to the early 2020s). The library was produced with the immunoSEQ multiplex PCR assay. The table comes from immuneACCESS by way of TCRdb, which keeps in-frame sequences with V and J called. Part of the clones is missing from these tables; in studies checked, under half for an unresolved V gene and the rest for unknown reasons. The sample profile shows 13,000 to 15,000 clones; roughly nine tenths of them were found once. 0.73% of the sample is taken by the ten largest. Specimen: blood. The source is a boy aged 5-17 years with cystic fibrosis.

This chain connects TRBV27 to TRBJ2-7; D is undetermined. Germline V gene sequence: CDR1 MNHEY, CDR2 SMNVEV (reference sequence). The ends were cut back, 8 bases at V and 0 bases at J, with 8 bases in the middle. This CDR3 spans 12 amino acids. This CDR3 reads CASFHGSYEQYF. CDR3 DNA: TGTGCCAGCTTTCACGGCTCCTACGAGCAGTACTTC.

J is TRBJ1-2 and V is TRBV5-6; 7 bases line up with TRBD1. Germline trimming cut 0 bases from V and 7 bases from J; bases unmatched to any gene: 3. Per the germline V gene, CDR1 is SGHDT and CDR2 is YYEEEE. This CDR3 comprises 13 residues. The CDR3 coding sequence is TGTGCCAGCAGCTTGGGTACAGGGGCTGGCTACACCTTC. Translation gives CASSLGTGAGYTF.